This entry lists 32 T cell receptor beta chains sequenced from one sample in a study of beta chain features in type 1 diabetes. Study-wide findings and caveats: Across all four CD4+ subsets, people with type 1 diabetes showed modestly shorter TCRB CDR3s.

Every isolated RNA sample was fully reverse transcribed, so sequencing captured expressed TCRB transcripts. Using immunoSEQ multiplex PCR, the repertoire was profiled, and TCRdb retains in-frame clones only, with some absent. The sample contains a few hundred thousand clones, roughly 22% of which appear only once. The antigens these receptors bind are not known. Source material: naive CD4+ T cells from blood. The receptors derive from a woman aged 40 to 50 with type 1 diabetes.

This clone came up a few times. The chain combines TRBV9 with TRBJ2-7; a weak D match, TRBD2 (5 bases). CDR3 size: 13 residues. The V and J ends lost 4 bases and 3 bases respectively, with 11 bases between them. Germline CDR1 is SGDLS and CDR2 is YYNGEE. The DNA of the CDR3 is TGTGCCAGCAGCCCACATCGGGGCTACGAGCAGTACTTC. The encoded protein is CASSPHRGYEQYF.

This clone was seen more than once but under ten times. The CDR3, as DNA: TGTGCCTGGAACTTGGGCCTCTTTAATGAAAAACTGTTTTTT. This sequence encodes CAWNLGLFNEKLFF. The chain carries TRBV30 and TRBJ1-4, with D hard to call. Germline V gene lookup returns CDR1 GTSNPN and CDR2 SVGIG (reference sequence). Deletions cut 4 bases from V and 4 bases from J, with 13 bases between. This CDR3 has 14 amino acids.

The J gene is TRBJ1-1, the V gene TRBV19; 9 bases fit TRBD1. CDR3 size: 16 residues. Losses at the gene ends were 5 bases for V and 5 bases for J; bases not matched to a gene: 12. Germline values: CDR1 LNHDA, CDR2 SQIVND (reference sequence). The CDR3 DNA reads as TGTGCCAGTAGTCTGCTACAGGGGGCCGGTGGAACTGAAGCTTTCTTT. The encoded protein is CASSLLQGAGGTEAFF.

This clone was detected a few times. The chain is built from TRBV5-1 and TRBJ2-5, with TRBD2 matching 8 bases. V shed 5 bases, J shed 1 base, and the junction held 4 bases outside the gene matches. This CDR3 has 14 residues. The V gene's germline CDR1 is SGHRS and CDR2 YFSETQ. The chain's CDR3 is CASRSGRVQETQYF. CDR3 sequence (DNA): TGCGCCAGCAGAAGCGGGAGAGTCCAAGAGACCCAGTACTTC. Filled out from reference TRBV5-1 and TRBJ2-5, the complete variable domain reads KAGVTQTPRYLIKTRGQQVTLSCSPISGHRSVSWYQQTPGQGLQFLFEYFSETQRNKGNFPGRFSGRQFSNSRSEMNVSTLELGDSALYLCASRSGRVQETQYFGPGTRLLVL.

This clone was found a few times. This chain links TRBV9 with TRBJ2-5; 13 nucleotides agree with TRBD2. Germline-derived CDR1 and CDR2 are SGDLS and YYNGEE. The CDR3 loop spans 17 amino acids. Losses at the gene ends were 4 bases for V and 5 bases for J; bases not matched to a gene: 11. The CDR3 reads CASSFGTSGVFGETQYF. The CDR3, as DNA: TGTGCCAGCAGCTTCGGGACTAGCGGGGTATTTGGTGAGACCCAGTACTTC.

This clone occurred a few times. The same CDR3 also results from other DNA sequences found in this sample. The chain is built from TRBV28 and TRBJ2-5; the D gene is possibly TRBD2 (6 bases). CDR1 and CDR2 (germline): MDHEN, SYDVKM. V gave up 2 bases and J gave up 4 bases, with 11 bases separating them. CDR3 length: 14 amino acids. CDR3 in DNA: TGTGCCAGCAGTTTAGGGGGGACGGGAGAGACCCAGTACTTC. Translated: CASSLGGTGETQYF.

This clone has only a few counts. Distinct nucleotide sequences in the sample also encode this CDR3. J is TRBJ2-7 and V is TRBV5-1, with D possibly being TRBD1 (6 bases). The V gene lost 0 bases and the J gene lost 4 bases, with 8 bases spanning the gap. Germline V CDR1 and CDR2: SGHRS, YFSETQ. The CDR3 is made up of 13 amino acids. DNA of the CDR3: TGCGCCAGCAGCTTGGGACAGGTTTACGAGCAGTACTTC. Encoded protein: CASSLGQVYEQYF.

This clone turned up a few times. The J gene is TRBJ2-7, the V gene TRBV7-2, with 10 positions matching TRBD2. The CDR3 length is 14 residues. Per the germline V gene, CDR1 is SGHTA and CDR2 is FQGNSA. Losses at the gene ends were 5 bases for V and 7 bases for J; bases not matched to a gene: 8. CDR3 sequence reads: CASSPQGTSVEQYF. As DNA, the CDR3 is TGTGCCAGCAGCCCTCAAGGGACTAGCGTGGAGCAGTACTTC.

The V call is TRBV7-9, the J call TRBJ1-4; the D is unclear. This CDR3 region has 14 residues. Germline V gene sequence: CDR1 SEHNR, CDR2 FQNEAQ (reference sequence). The V gene lost 5 bases and the J gene lost 5 bases, with 12 bases spanning the gap. The CDR3 DNA reads TGTGCCAGCAGCGAGTGGAGCCCGAATGAAAAACTGTTTTTT. Protein product: CASSEWSPNEKLFF.

The gene calls are TRBV9 and TRBJ2-3; TRBD2 might be the D (5 bases). The CDR3 extends over 15 amino acids. Germline CDR1 is SGDLS and CDR2 is YYNGEE. With 3 bases removed from V and 0 bases from J, the gap between germline ends came to 11 bases. The CDR3: CASSGSSSSTDTQYF. Here the CDR3 DNA reads TGTGCCAGCAGCGGATCTAGCAGCAGCACAGATACGCAGTATTTT.

This clone has just a few counts. The rearrangement joins TRBV7-9 to TRBJ1-6; D is perhaps TRBD1 (6 bases). Per the germline V gene, CDR1 is SEHNR and CDR2 is FQNEAQ (reference sequence). This CDR3 region has 14 residues. The V end was cut by 5 bases, the J end by 10 bases, with 15 bases between. The CDR3 sequence: CASSATGMFSPLHF. As DNA, the CDR3 is TGTGCCAGCAGCGCCACAGGGATGTTCTCACCCCTCCACTTT.

The gene calls are TRBV29-1 and TRBJ1-4; no reliable D call. The germline CDR1 and CDR2 sequences are SQVTM and ANQGSEA. V lost 5 bases and J lost 3, with 7 bases in between. The CDR3 is 12 amino acids. The CDR3 DNA is TGCAGCGTTAAGCCTTCTAATGAAAAACTGTTTTTT. Its translation: CSVKPSNEKLFF.

V gene TRBV7-9 combines with J gene TRBJ2-7; D perhaps matches TRBD1 (6 bases). CDR3 size: 13 residues. Per germline, CDR1 SEHNR and CDR2 FQNEAQ (reference sequence). The ends were cut back, 5 bases at V and 4 bases at J, with 12 bases in the middle. The CDR3 DNA reads as TGTGCCAGCAGCCCGTGGCAGGGGTACGAGCAGTACTTC. It codes for CASSPWQGYEQYF. The full variable domain, in which reference TRBV7-9 and TRBJ2-7 provide the parts outside the CDR3, is DTGVSQNPRHKITKRGQNVTFRCDPISEHNRLYWYRQTLGQGPEFLTYFQNEAQLEKSRLLSDRFSAERPKGSFSTLEIQRTEQGDSAMYLCASSPWQGYEQYFGPGTRLTVT.

Regarding this clone: Other nucleotide sequences in the sample specify the same CDR3. The J gene is TRBJ1-5, the V gene TRBV7-2; D is unresolved. Germline CDR1 reads SGHTA; CDR2 reads FQGNSA. The CDR3 sequence is 13 residues long. Trimming cost V 0 bases and J 7 bases, with 7 bases left between them. The CDR3 loop is CASSLARGQPQHF. DNA of the CDR3: TGTGCCAGCAGCTTAGCGCGCGGCCAGCCCCAGCATTTT.

Only a few counts were recorded for this clone. This sequence joins TRBV4-1 and TRBJ1-3; unclear D gene. Germline V lookup: CDR1 MGHRA, CDR2 YSYEKL. V gave up 0 bases and J gave up 0 bases, with 12 bases separating them. The CDR3 has 17 amino acids. The CDR3, as DNA: TGCGCCAGCAGCCAAGAGGAGGTTGGAGGCTCTGGAAACACCATATATTTT. Amino acids: CASSQEEVGGSGNTIYF.

This clone has just a few counts. The V and J genes are TRBV15 and TRBJ2-1; D is undetermined. V was clipped by 5 bases and J by 0 bases, with 8 bases between them. CDR1 LNHNV and CDR2 YYDKDF come from the germline V gene (reference sequence). CDR3 length: 14 residues. DNA of the CDR3: TGTGCCACCAGCGGCCTCTTCTCCTACAATGAGCAGTTCTTC. The encoded protein is CATSGLFSYNEQFF.

The chain employs TRBV10-3 and TRBJ1-5; perhaps TRBD1 as D (5 bases). Germline V gene data show CDR1 as ENHRY and CDR2 as SYGVKD. This CDR3 is built from 13 residues. Trimming took off 4 bases at V and 5 bases at J, with 9 bases between the two ends. CDR3 residues: CAISGEGYQPQHF. The CDR3 nucleotides are TGTGCCATCAGTGGGGAGGGGTATCAGCCCCAGCATTTT.

This clone has a handful of counts. The junction and the germline gene differ at one end; a read error may be behind it. V is TRBV7-9 and J is TRBJ2-7; TRBD1 matches at 9 bases. This CDR3 has 11 residues. From germline, CDR1 is SEHNR and CDR2 FQNEAQ (reference sequence). The CDR3 sequence: CASSLEDRGAF. The CDR3 nucleotides are TGTGCCAGCAGCTTAGAGGACAGGGGTGCGTTC.

The CDR3 loop is CASSLDTRGYTF. In DNA, the CDR3 is TGTGCCAGCAGCTTAGACACAAGGGGCTACACCTTC. V usage is TRBV5-4 and J usage is TRBJ1-2; D uncertain. Looked up from germline, CDR1 is SGHNT and CDR2 is YYREEE (reference sequence). Trimming took off 2 bases at V and 8 bases at J, with 10 bases between the two ends. CDR3 size: 12 residues.

Details on this clone: This sample also contains other DNA sequences that code for the same CDR3. The chain uses TRBV28 and TRBJ2-6; 10 bases are a match to TRBD1. The junction had 3 bases not matched to a gene; V was cut back by 4 bases and J by 0 bases. Germline assignment: CDR1 MDHEN and CDR2 SYDVKM. The CDR3 has 17 residues. The CDR3 loop is CASSSGTGVSGANVLTF. The CDR3 DNA follows: TGTGCCAGCAGTTCTGGGACAGGGGTCTCTGGGGCCAACGTCCTGACTTTC.

This rearrangement joins TRBV18 to TRBJ1-4; TRBD1 aligns across 9 bases. Trimming cost V 0 bases and J 8 bases; bases outside gene matches: 4. The germline gives CDR1 KGHSH, CDR2 LQKENI. This CDR3 comprises 15 residues. The CDR3 DNA sequence: TGTGCCAGCTCACCACCCGGGACAGGGAGCGAAAAACTGTTTTTT. Its protein product is CASSPPGTGSEKLFF.

A few counts support this clone. This chain joins TRBV7-3 and TRBJ1-2, with D possibly being TRBD1 (6 bases). V was cut by 4 bases and J by 2 bases, with 20 bases left in between. CDR1 SGHTA and CDR2 FQGTGA come from the germline V gene. The CDR3 covers 17 residues. The CDR3 sequence: CASSSLPGGQGNYGYTF. In DNA, the CDR3 is TGTGCCAGCAGCTCCCTCCCCGGCGGGCAGGGGAACTATGGCTACACCTTC. Filled out from reference TRBV7-3 and TRBJ1-2, the complete variable domain reads GAGVSQTPSNKVTEKGKYVELRCDPISGHTALYWYRQSLGQGPEFLIYFQGTGAADDSGLPNDRFFAVRPEGSVSTLKIQRTERGDSAVYLCASSSLPGGQGNYGYTFGSGTRLTVV.

Only a few counts were recorded for this clone. The V call is TRBV4-3, the J call TRBJ2-5; 7 positions agree with TRBD2. Germline trimming cut 0 bases from V and 4 bases from J; bases unmatched to any gene: 5. Germline lookup yields CDR1 LGHNA and CDR2 YSLEER. The CDR3 totals 15 residues. The CDR3 is CASSQDRTRGETQYF. The CDR3 nucleotides read TGCGCCAGCAGCCAAGACAGGACTAGGGGAGAGACCCAGTACTTC.

There are a few counts of this clone. The V and J genes are TRBV6-5 and TRBJ2-7, with 9 bases lining up with TRBD1. Germline V gene data show CDR1 as MNHEY and CDR2 as SVGAGI. This CDR3 has 15 amino acids. V was pared by 2 bases and J by 4 bases, with 6 bases of the junction left unmatched. CDR3 protein: CASSYVGQGTYEQYF. The CDR3 DNA is TGTGCCAGCAGTTACGTTGGACAGGGGACTTACGAGCAGTACTTC.

This clone was seen a few times. Other DNA variants within this sample encode the same CDR3. The chain employs TRBV30 and TRBJ1-2, with 8 nucleotides matching TRBD1. The germline CDR1 and CDR2 sequences are GTSNPN and SVGIG (reference sequence). After removal of 0 bases from V and 7 bases from J, the junction contained 7 bases not matched to a gene. The CDR3 is 14 residues long. The CDR3 here is CAWSVRQGLRGYTF. As DNA, the CDR3 is TGTGCCTGGAGTGTACGACAGGGGCTCCGTGGCTACACCTTC.

This clone came up a few times. CDR3 DNA sequence: TGTGCCAGCAGTGGCCCTTATAGGGGGCGCTCCTACAATGAGCAGTTCTTC. This translates into CASSGPYRGRSYNEQFF. V usage is TRBV25-1 and J usage is TRBJ2-1; 7 nucleotides line up with TRBD1. From germline, CDR1 is MGHDK and CDR2 SYGVNS. V trimming: 4 bases; J trimming: 0 bases; junction bases outside the gene matches: 9. This CDR3 is 17 amino acids long.

This clone turned up a few times. The chain employs TRBV6-5 and TRBJ1-1; the D is unclear. Trimming removed 2 bases at V and 4 bases at J, with 11 bases between. Germline CDR1 reads MNHEY; CDR2 reads SVGAGI. CDR3 size: 14 residues. The CDR3 spells CASSYRGAATEAFF. In DNA form, the CDR3 reads TGTGCCAGCAGTTACCGAGGTGCGGCCACTGAAGCTTTCTTT.

The V gene is TRBV29-1, the J gene TRBJ2-7; 7 nucleotides line up with TRBD1. This CDR3 has 14 amino acids. Germline loops: CDR1 SQVTM, CDR2 ANQGSEA. Trimming cost V 2 bases and J 5 bases; bases outside gene matches: 9. The CDR3: CSVETETGSHEQYF. CDR3 nucleotides: TGCAGCGTTGAAACCGAGACAGGGTCCCACGAGCAGTACTTC.

This clone was counted only a few times. V and J are TRBV19 and TRBJ2-5; D perhaps matches TRBD2 (5 bases). The ends were cut back, 7 bases at V and 2 bases at J, with 14 bases in the middle. CDR1 and CDR2 (germline): LNHDA, SQIVND (reference sequence). The CDR3 is 14 amino acids. The CDR3 protein is CASTRSTGQETQYF. CDR3 DNA sequence: TGTGCCAGTACTCGGAGCACGGGACAAGAGACCCAGTACTTC.

This clone has a handful of counts. The V gene is TRBV5-1, the J gene TRBJ2-7; TRBD2 is a possible D gene (5 bases). Germline V gene data show CDR1 as SGHRS and CDR2 as YFSETQ. The CDR3 consists of 12 residues. Deletions cut 5 bases from V and 3 bases from J, with 9 bases between. CDR3 in DNA: TGCGCCAGCAGTGACGGGGACTACGAGCAGTACTTC. Its translation is CASSDGDYEQYF.

This clone was observed a few times. The rearrangement uses TRBV6-6 and TRBJ1-1; the match to TRBD1 covers 7 bases. Per germline, CDR1 MNHNY and CDR2 SVGAGI (reference sequence). CDR3 length: 16 amino acids. With V trimmed by 6 bases and J by 5 bases, 15 bases remained unmatched. CDR3 DNA sequence: TGTGCCAGCAGCCTTCGAGTACAGGGGTACATGACTGAAGCTTTCTTT. Translating gives CASSLRVQGYMTEAFF.

This clone was observed a few times. The V gene is TRBV18, the J gene TRBJ1-1; D may be TRBD1 (6 bases). This CDR3 comprises 14 residues. Germline V gene lookup returns CDR1 KGHSH and CDR2 LQKENI. V dropped 3 bases and J dropped 4 bases, with 12 bases sitting between them. The CDR3 is CASSPGQTGTEAFF. CDR3 in DNA: TGTGCCAGCTCACCCGGACAGACGGGCACTGAAGCTTTCTTT.